This TCR beta chain is drawn from a study of naive and memory T cell subsets. An equimolar mix of two oligonucleotides served as the beta constant-region primer for TRBC1 and TRBC2. Four rounds of PCR amplified the ligated cDNA using nested alpha and beta constant-region primers plus SP2. TCRdb analysed the UMI-ligation and nested PCR reads with MiXCR anew, one entry per CDR3 protein. The sample has 95,000 to 150,000 distinct CDR3 sequences, 36% seen once; the top ten hold around 0.92%. The length of the CDR3 is 16 residues. V shed 1 base and J 1 base; nucleotides not matched to a gene: 3. Germline V CDR1 and CDR2: SGHRS, YFSETQ. CD8 T cells were positively selected from what remained after CD4 positive selection.

The sequence derives from a human donor in good health. The sample comprised central memory CD4+ T cells from blood. V usage is TRBV5-1 and J usage is TRBJ2-2; the match to TRBD2 covers 8 bases. The CDR3, as DNA: TGCGCCAGCAGCTTGCGGGGGGGCCGGAACACCGGGGAGCTGTTTTTT. This encodes CASSLRGGRNTGELFF.